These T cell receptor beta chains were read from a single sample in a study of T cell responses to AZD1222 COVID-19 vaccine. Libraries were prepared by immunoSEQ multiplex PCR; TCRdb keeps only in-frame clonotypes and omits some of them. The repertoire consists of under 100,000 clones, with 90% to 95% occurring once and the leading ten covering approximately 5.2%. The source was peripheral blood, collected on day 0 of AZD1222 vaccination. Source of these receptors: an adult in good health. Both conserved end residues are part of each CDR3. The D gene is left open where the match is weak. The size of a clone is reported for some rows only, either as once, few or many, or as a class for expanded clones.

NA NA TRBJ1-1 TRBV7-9 TGTGCCAGCAGCACTCCAGGGACCCACACTGAAGCTTTCTTT CASSTPGTHTEAFF
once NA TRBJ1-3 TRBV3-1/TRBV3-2 TGTGCCAGCAGCCGAGCAGGCATCTCTGGAAACACCATATATTTT CASSRAGISGNTIYF
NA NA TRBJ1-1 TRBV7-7 TGTGCTAGCAGCTTACAGGAGAACACTGAAGCTTTCTTT CASSLQENTEAFF
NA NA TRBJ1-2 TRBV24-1 TGTGCCACCAGTGAAACAGGACAGATTAACTATGGCTACACCTTC CATSETGQINYGYTF
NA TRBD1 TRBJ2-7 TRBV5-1 TGCGCCAGCAGCCACACAGGGGCCTACGAGCAGTACTTC CASSHTGAYEQYF
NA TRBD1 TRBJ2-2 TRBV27 TGTGCCAGCAGTCACCGACAGGGCACCGGGGAGCTGTTTTTT CASSHRQGTGELFF
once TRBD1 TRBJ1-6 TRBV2 TGTGCCAGCAGACAGACAGGGGCCTATAATTCACCCCTCCACTTT CASRQTGAYNSPLHF
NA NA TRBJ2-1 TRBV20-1 TGCAGTGCTAGTACGGGACGCTCCTACAATGAGCAGTTCTTC CSASTGRSYNEQFF
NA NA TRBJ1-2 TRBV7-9 TGTGCCAGCAGCTTCGAGGGACGGGGTGGCTACACCTTC CASSFEGRGGYTF
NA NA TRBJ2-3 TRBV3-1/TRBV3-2 TGTGCCAGCAGCCAAGCTGGGTCTCTAAATACGCAGTATTTT CASSQAGSLNTQYF
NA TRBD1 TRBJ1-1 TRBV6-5 TGTGCCAGCCGTACTGGGACAGGGGTCCCTGAAGCTTTCTTT CASRTGTGVPEAFF
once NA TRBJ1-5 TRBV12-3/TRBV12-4 TGTGCCAGCAGTCACAGGGATCAGCCCCAGCATTTT CASSHRDQPQHF
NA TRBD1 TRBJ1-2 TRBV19 TGTGCCAGTAGTATACTGGGGACAGAAACATATGGCTACACCTTC CASSILGTETYGYTF
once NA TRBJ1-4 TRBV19 TGTGCCAGTAGTATAGACGGGACTCCTCCTAGGCTGTTTTTT CASSIDGTPPRLFF
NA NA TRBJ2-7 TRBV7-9 TGTGCCAGCAGCGGAACGTACAGGGAGATGTCCTACGAGCAGTACTTC CASSGTYREMSYEQYF
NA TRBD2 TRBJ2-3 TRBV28 TGTGCCAGCAGACCTCGGGACTACCAAGTCCCAGATACGCAGTATTTT CASRPRDYQVPDTQYF